This TCR beta chain originates from a study of cytomegalovirus exposure and HLA in healthy donors. Study-wide results and limits: A later analysis showed TCR association rates differing by HLA locus, peaking at DRB1 and lowest at HLA-C.

This cohort consisted of healthy bone marrow donors. PCR amplification relied on 60 Vbeta primers (plus 13 Jbeta primers). Clones were read by immunoSEQ multiplex PCR, and TCRdb kept only the in-frame ones, dropping some. The sample holds about 200,000 clones, around four fifths seen once. With 5 bases clipped from V and 3 bases from J, the junction kept 9 bases outside the gene matches. The CDR3 is 16 residues long. Germline V gene lookup returns CDR1 MNHEY and CDR2 SMNVEV (reference sequence). Of note for this clone: The antigen remains unidentified.

The chain joins TRBV27 to TRBJ2-7; 11 bases line up with TRBD2. This TCR was sampled from a man aged 45-60 years in good health and CMV-seronegative. Source material: PBMCs. CDR3 loop: CASSPLAGGRYYEQYF. Here the CDR3 DNA reads TGTGCCAGCAGTCCTTTAGCGGGAGGGAGATACTACGAGCAGTACTTC.